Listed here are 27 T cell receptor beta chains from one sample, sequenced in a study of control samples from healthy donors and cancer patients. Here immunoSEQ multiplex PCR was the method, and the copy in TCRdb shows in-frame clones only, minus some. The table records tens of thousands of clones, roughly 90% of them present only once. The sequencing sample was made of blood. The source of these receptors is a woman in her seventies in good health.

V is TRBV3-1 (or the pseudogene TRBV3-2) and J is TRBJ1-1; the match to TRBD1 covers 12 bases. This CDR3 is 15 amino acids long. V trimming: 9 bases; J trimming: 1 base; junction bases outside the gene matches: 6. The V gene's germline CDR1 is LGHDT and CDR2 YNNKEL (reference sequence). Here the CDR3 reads CASRDRGLRNTEAFF. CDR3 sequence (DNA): TGTGCCAGTCGGGACAGGGGGCTGAGGAACACTGAAGCTTTCTTT.

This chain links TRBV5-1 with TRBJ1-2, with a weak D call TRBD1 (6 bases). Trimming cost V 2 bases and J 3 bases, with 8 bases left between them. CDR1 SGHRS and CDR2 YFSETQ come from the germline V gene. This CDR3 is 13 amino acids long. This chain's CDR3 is CASSLGGDYGYTF. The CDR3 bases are TGCGCCAGCAGCTTAGGGGGGGACTATGGCTACACCTTC.

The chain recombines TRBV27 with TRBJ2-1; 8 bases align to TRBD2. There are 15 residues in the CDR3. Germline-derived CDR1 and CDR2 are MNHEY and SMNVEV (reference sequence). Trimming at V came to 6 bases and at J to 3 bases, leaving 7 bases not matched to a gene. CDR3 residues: CASRAGGSSYNEQFF. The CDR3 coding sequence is TGTGCCAGCAGGGCGGGGGGCTCGAGCTACAATGAGCAGTTCTTC.

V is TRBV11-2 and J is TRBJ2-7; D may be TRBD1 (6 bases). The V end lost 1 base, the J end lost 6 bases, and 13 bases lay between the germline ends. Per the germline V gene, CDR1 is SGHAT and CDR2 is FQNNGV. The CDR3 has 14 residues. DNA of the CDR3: TGTGCCAGCAGCTTAGTCAGGGGAAGCTTCGAGCAGTACTTC. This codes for CASSLVRGSFEQYF.

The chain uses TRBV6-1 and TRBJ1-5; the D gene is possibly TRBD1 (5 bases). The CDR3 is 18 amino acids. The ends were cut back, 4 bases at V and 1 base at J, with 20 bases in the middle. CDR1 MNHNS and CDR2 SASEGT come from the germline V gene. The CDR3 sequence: CASSVGPGGTRSNQPQHF. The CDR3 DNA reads TGTGCCAGCAGTGTTGGCCCCGGGGGGACCCGCAGCAATCAGCCCCAGCATTTT.

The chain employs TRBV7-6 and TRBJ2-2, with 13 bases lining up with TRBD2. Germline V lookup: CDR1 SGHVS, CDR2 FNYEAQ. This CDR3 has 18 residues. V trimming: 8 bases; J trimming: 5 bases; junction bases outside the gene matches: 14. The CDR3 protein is CASGGGTSGTQRTGELFF. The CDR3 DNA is TGTGCCAGCGGGGGAGGGACTAGCGGGACACAAAGGACCGGGGAGCTGTTTTTT. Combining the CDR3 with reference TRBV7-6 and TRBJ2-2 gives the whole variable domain GAGVSQSPRYKVTKRGQDVALRCDPISGHVSLYWYRQALGQGPEFLTYFNYEAQQDKSGLPNDRFSAERPEGSISTLTIQRTEQRDSAMYRCASGGGTSGTQRTGELFFGEGSRLTVL.

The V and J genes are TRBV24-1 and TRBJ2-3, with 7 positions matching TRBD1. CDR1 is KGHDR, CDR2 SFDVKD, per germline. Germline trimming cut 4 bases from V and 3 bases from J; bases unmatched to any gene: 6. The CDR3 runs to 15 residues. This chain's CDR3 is CATSDPRDSTDTQYF. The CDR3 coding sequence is TGTGCCACCAGTGACCCCCGGGACAGTACAGATACGCAGTATTTT.

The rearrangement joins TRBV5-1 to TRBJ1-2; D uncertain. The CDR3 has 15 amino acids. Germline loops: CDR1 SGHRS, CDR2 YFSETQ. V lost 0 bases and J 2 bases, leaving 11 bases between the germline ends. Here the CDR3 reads CASSLEAGPNYGYTF. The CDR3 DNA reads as TGCGCCAGCAGCTTGGAGGCAGGTCCAAACTATGGCTACACCTTC.

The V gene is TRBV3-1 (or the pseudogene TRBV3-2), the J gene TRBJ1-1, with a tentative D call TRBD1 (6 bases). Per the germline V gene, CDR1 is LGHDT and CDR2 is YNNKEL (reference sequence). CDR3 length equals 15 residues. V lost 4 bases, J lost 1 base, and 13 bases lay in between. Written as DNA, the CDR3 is TGTGCCAGCAGCCCGAGGGGGATTGGGAACACTGAAGCTTTCTTT. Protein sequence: CASSPRGIGNTEAFF.

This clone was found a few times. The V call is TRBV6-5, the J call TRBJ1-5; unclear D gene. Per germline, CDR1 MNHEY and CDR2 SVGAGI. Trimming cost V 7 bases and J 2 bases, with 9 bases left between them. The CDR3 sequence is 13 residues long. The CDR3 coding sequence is TGTGCCAGCACCCCTGGTGGCAATCAGCCCCAGCATTTT. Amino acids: CASTPGGNQPQHF.

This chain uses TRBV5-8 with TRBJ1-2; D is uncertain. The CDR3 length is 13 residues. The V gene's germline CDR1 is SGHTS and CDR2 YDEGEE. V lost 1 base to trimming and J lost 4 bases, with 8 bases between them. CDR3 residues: CASSLRPGYGYTF. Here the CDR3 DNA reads TGTGCCAGCAGCTTGCGGCCGGGCTATGGCTACACCTTC.

The CDR3 sequence is CASSPTGTPSYF. The CDR3 coding sequence is TGTGCCAGCAGCCCAACCGGGACGCCCTCGTACTTC. The chain uses TRBV3-1 (or the pseudogene TRBV3-2) and TRBJ2-4; perhaps D is TRBD1 or TRBD2 (5 bases each). Per germline, CDR1 LGHDT and CDR2 YNNKEL (reference sequence). The CDR3 has 12 residues. V was clipped by 4 bases and J by 15 bases, with 16 bases between them.

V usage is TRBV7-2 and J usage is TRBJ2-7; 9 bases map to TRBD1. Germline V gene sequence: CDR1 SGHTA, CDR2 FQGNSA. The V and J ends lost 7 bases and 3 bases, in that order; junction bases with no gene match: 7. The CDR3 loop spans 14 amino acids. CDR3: CASNPSGQGYEQYF. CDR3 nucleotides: TGTGCCAGCAACCCCTCGGGACAGGGCTACGAGCAGTACTTC.

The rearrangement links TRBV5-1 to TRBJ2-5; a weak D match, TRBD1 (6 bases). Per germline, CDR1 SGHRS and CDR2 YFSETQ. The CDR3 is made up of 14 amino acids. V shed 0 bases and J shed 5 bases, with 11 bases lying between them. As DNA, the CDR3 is TGCGCCAGCAGCTTGGGGCAGGGGAGCGAGACCCAGTACTTC. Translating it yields CASSLGQGSETQYF.

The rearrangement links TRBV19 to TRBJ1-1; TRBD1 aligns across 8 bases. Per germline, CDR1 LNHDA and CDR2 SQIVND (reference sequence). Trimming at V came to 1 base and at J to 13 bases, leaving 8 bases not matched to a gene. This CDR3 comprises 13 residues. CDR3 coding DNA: TGTGCCAGTAGTATAGCGACAGGGGATTCGCTTTTCTTT. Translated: CASSIATGDSLFF.

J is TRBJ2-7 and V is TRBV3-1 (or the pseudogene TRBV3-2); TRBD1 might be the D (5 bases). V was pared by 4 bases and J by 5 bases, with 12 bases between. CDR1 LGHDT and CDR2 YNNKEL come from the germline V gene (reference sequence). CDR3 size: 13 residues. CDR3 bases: TGTGCCAGCAGCCGACAGAGGTCCCACGAGCAGTACTTC. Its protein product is CASSRQRSHEQYF.

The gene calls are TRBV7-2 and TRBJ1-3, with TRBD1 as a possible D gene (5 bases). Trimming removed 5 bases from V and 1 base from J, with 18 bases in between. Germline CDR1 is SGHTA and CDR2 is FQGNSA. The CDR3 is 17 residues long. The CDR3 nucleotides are TGTGCCAGCAGCCACCTTGATCCGGGACGGTCTGGAAACACCATATATTTT. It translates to CASSHLDPGRSGNTIYF.

Here the CDR3 DNA reads TGCGCCAGCAGCTTGGCACAACTGGGTGATTCACCCCTCCACTTT. As protein: CASSLAQLGDSPLHF. V usage is TRBV5-1 and J usage is TRBJ1-6; D uncertain. Trimming left V 0 bases short and J 8 bases short, with 12 bases between. CDR3 length equals 15 residues. Germline V gene data show CDR1 as SGHRS and CDR2 as YFSETQ.

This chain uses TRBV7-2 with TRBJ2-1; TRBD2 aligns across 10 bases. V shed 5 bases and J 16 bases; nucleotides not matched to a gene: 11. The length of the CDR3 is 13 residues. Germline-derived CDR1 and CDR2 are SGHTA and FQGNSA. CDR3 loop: CASSEIAGGPPFF. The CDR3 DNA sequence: TGTGCCAGCAGCGAAATAGCGGGAGGCCCTCCTTTCTTC.

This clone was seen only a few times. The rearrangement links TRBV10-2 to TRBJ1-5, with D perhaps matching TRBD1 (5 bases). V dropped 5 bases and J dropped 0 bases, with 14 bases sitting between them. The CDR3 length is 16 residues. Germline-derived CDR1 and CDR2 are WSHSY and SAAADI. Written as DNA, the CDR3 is TGCGCCAGCAGTCCAAGGGGCGTGGATAGCAATCAGCCCCAGCATTTT. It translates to CASSPRGVDSNQPQHF.

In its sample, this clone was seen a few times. As DNA, the CDR3 is TGTGCCAGTAGTACTGCGGCGGGACAGCATTTT. As protein: CASSTAAGQHF. This chain links TRBV19 with TRBJ1-5; D gene unclear. Trimming took 4 bases from V and 13 from J, leaving 11 bases between them. Germline CDR1 LNHDA, CDR2 SQIVND (reference sequence). This CDR3 is built from 11 residues. Variable domain in full (rest from reference TRBV19 and TRBJ1-5): DGGITQSPKYLFRKEGQNVTLSCEQNLNHDAMYWYRQDPGQGLRLIYYSQIVNDFQKGDIAEGYSVSREKKESFPLTVTSAQKNPTAFYLCASSTAAGQHFGDGTRLSIL.

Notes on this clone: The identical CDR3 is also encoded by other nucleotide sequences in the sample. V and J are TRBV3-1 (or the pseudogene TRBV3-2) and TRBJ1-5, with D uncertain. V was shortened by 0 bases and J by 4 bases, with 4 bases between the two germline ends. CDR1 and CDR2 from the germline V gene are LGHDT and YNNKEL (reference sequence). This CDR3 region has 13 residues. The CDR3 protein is CASSQDLNQPQHF. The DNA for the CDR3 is TGTGCCAGCAGCCAAGATTTAAATCAGCCCCAGCATTTT.

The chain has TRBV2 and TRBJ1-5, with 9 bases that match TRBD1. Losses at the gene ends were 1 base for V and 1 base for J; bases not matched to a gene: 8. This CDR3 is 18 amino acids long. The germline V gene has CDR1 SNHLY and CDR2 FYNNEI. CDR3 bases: TGTGCCAGCAGTGAAGATTGGACAGGGGTTAGGAGCAATCAGCCCCAGCATTTT. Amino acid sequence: CASSEDWTGVRSNQPQHF.

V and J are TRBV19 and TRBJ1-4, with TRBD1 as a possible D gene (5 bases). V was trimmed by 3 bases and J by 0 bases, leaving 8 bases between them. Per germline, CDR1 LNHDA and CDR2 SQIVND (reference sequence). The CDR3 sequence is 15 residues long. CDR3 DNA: TGTGCCAGTAGTATTCAAGGGGCAACTAATGAAAAACTGTTTTTT. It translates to CASSIQGATNEKLFF.

CDR3 sequence: CASSLVSGNSGNTIYF. The CDR3 bases are TGTGCCAGCAGCTTGGTGTCGGGAAACTCTGGAAACACCATATATTTT. The V and J genes are TRBV7-9 and TRBJ1-3; D is undetermined. CDR1 and CDR2 (germline): SEHNR, FQNEAQ (reference sequence). The CDR3 is 16 residues long. Trimming stripped 3 bases from V and 0 bases from J, with 12 bases between.

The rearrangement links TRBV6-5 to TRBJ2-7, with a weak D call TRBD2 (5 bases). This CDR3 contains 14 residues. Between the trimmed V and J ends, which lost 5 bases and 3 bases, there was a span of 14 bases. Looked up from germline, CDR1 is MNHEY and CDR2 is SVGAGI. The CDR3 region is CASSPTVGSYEQYF. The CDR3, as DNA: TGTGCCAGCAGTCCGACGGTAGGGAGCTACGAGCAGTACTTC.

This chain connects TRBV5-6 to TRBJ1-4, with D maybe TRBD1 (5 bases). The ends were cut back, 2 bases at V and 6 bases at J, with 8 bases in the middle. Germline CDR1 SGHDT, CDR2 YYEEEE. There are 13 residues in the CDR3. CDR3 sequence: CASSLRQYEKLFF. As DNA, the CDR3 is TGTGCCAGCAGCTTACGACAGTATGAAAAACTGTTTTTT. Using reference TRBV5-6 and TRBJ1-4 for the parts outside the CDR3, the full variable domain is DAGVTQSPTHLIKTRGQQVTLRCSPKSGHDTVSWYQQALGQGPQFIFQYYEEEERQRGNFPDRFSGHQFPNYSSELNVNALLLGDSALYLCASSLRQYEKLFFGSGTQLSVL.